A single sample gave rise to the 10 T cell receptor beta chains below, sequenced in a study of early T cells in non-severe SARS-CoV-2 infection. Using its own MiXCR run on the 5' RACE reads, TCRdb lists one record per CDR3 protein. The sample carries 50,000 to 60,000 distinct CDR3 sequences, approximately 10% recorded once. Sequenced material: whole blood. These receptors originate from an adult who was a healthcare worker with PCR-confirmed SARS-CoV-2 infection or an uninfected control (not recorded which).

This clonotype occurred many times. This chain connects TRBV11-2 to TRBJ1-2; no clear D. Germline CDR1 SGHAT, CDR2 FQNNGV. The CDR3 spans 13 residues. V was trimmed by 3 bases and J by 7 bases, leaving 12 bases between them. Here the CDR3 reads CASSLAPHVGYTF. Here the CDR3 DNA reads TGTGCCAGCAGCTTGGCGCCCCATGTTGGCTACACCTTC.

This clonotype was counted between two and nine times. The rearrangement uses TRBV6-2 or TRBV6-3 and TRBJ1-5; 10 bases are a match to TRBD1. The junction had 13 bases not matched to a gene; V was cut back by 7 bases and J by 7 bases. The CDR3 covers 16 residues. Per germline, CDR1 MNHEY and CDR2 SVGEGT. The CDR3, as DNA: TGTGCCAGCACCGGGAGGGGGACAGGGGTAGACCAGCCCCAGCATTTT. It encodes CASTGRGTGVDQPQHF.

This clonotype was observed at least ten times. J is TRBJ2-7 and V is TRBV12-5; a possible D gene is TRBD1 (6 bases). Germline CDR1 is LGHNT and CDR2 is FRNRAP. This CDR3 contains 16 residues. V was shortened by 2 bases and J by 2 bases, with 16 bases between the two germline ends. DNA for the CDR3: TGTGCTAGTGGTTTGACCCGACAGGCCCCCGCCTACGAGCAGTACTTC. The encoded protein is CASGLTRQAPAYEQYF.

This clonotype was detected many times. J is TRBJ2-3 and V is TRBV15; D remains unclear. Germline V lookup: CDR1 LNHNV, CDR2 YYDKDF (reference sequence). This CDR3 has 16 amino acids. V lost 0 bases, J lost 0 bases, and 10 bases lay in between. CDR3 sequence: CATSRDNSRSTDTQYF. CDR3 coding DNA: TGTGCCACCAGCAGAGATAACTCCCGAAGCACAGATACGCAGTATTTT.

This clonotype has a handful of counts. This rearrangement joins TRBV5-4 to TRBJ1-1; D not resolved. Germline V gene lookup returns CDR1 SGHNT and CDR2 YYREEE (reference sequence). CDR3 length equals 14 residues. V gave up 4 bases and J gave up 2 bases, with 12 bases separating them. CDR3 amino acids: CASSARAGNTEAFF. The CDR3 nucleotides are TGTGCCAGCAGCGCCAGAGCAGGAAACACTGAAGCTTTCTTT. Complete variable domain (other parts from reference TRBV5-4 and TRBJ1-1): ETGVTQSPTHLIKTRGQQVTLRCSSQSGHNTVSWYQQALGQGPQFIFQYYREEENGRGNFPPRFSGLQFPNYSSELNVNALELDDSALYLCASSARAGNTEAFFGQGTRLTVV.

This clonotype appeared many times. The chain has TRBV3-1 and TRBJ2-7, with 8 bases identical to TRBD2. The CDR3 consists of 13 residues. Germline V gene sequence: CDR1 LGHDT, CDR2 YNNKEL (reference sequence). V dropped 4 bases and J dropped 6; count of bases not matched to a gene: 5. The CDR3 DNA sequence: TGTGCCAGCAGCCCCGGTCGGGGGGGCGAGCAGTACTTC. Amino acid sequence: CASSPGRGGEQYF.

The chain is built from TRBV6-1 and TRBJ2-7, with 7 bases matching TRBD2. The germline gives CDR1 MNHNS, CDR2 SASEGT. J gave up 0 bases and V 4 bases, and 3 bases lay outside the gene matches. The CDR3 has 14 amino acids. CDR3 residues: CASSARGSSYEQYF. CDR3 coding DNA: TGTGCCAGCAGTGCGCGGGGGAGCTCCTACGAGCAGTACTTC.

This clonotype was picked up many times. The rearrangement uses TRBV12-3 or TRBV12-4 and TRBJ2-1, with D possibly matching TRBD2 (8 bases). This CDR3 has 13 amino acids. Deletions cut 8 bases from V and 14 bases from J, with 22 bases between. The CDR3, as DNA: TGTGCCAGCGTTGGCTCAGGGGGGCGGGAGGAGTTCTTC. Residues: CASVGSGGREEFF.

This clonotype was picked up many times. The chain has TRBV5-6 and TRBJ2-1; D is possibly TRBD1 (6 bases). Trimming pared 3 bases from V and 9 bases from J, leaving 16 bases between. Germline CDR1 SGHDT, CDR2 YYEEEE. The CDR3 runs 14 residues. The CDR3 reads CASSSGMGAGEQFF. The CDR3 bases are TGTGCCAGCAGCTCTGGGATGGGGGCAGGTGAGCAGTTCTTC.

Details on this clonotype: Since a much larger clone is just one base distant, this may be a read error. The V and J genes are TRBV3-1 and TRBJ2-7, with TRBD1 matching over 7 bases. Per the germline V gene, CDR1 is LGHDT and CDR2 is YNNKEL (reference sequence). The CDR3 has 14 residues. CDR3 nucleotide sequence: TGTGTCAGCAGCCAATCCCGAGGGGGCGACGAGCAGTACTTC. Amino acid sequence: CVSSQSRGGDEQYF.